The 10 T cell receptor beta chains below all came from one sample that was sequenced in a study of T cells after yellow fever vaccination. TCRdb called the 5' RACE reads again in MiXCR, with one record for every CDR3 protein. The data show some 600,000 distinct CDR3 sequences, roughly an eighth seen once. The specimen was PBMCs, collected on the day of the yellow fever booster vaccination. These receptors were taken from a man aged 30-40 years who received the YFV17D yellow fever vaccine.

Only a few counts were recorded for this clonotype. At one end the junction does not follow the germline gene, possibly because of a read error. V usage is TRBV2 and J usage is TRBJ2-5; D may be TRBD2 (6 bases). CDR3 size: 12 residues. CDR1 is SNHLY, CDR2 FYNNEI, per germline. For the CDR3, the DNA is TGTGCCAGCGCAGCGGGCCAAGGGACCCAGTACTTC. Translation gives CASAAGQGTQYF.

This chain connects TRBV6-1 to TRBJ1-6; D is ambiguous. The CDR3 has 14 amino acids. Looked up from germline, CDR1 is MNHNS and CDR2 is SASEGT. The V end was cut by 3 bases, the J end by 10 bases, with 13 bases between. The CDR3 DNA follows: TGTGCCAGCAGTGAGCAGAGTCGCCACTCACCCCTCCACTTT. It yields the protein CASSEQSRHSPLHF.

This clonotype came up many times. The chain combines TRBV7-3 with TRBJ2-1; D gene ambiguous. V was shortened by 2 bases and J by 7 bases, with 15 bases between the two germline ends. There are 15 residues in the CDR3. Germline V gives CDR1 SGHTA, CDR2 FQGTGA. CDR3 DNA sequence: TGTGCCAGCAGCTTAGCCGGCTACAGTTCTAATGAGCAGTTCTTC. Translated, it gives CASSLAGYSSNEQFF.

DNA of the CDR3: TGTGCCAGCAGCTTAAAAGCGGGAGATATCGGGGAGCTGTTTTTT. Protein: CASSLKAGDIGELFF. The V and J genes are TRBV7-3 and TRBJ2-2; the match to TRBD2 covers 8 bases. V lost 1 base and J lost 7; bases outside the gene matches: 5. Germline CDR1 and CDR2: SGHTA and FQGTGA. The CDR3 totals 15 residues.

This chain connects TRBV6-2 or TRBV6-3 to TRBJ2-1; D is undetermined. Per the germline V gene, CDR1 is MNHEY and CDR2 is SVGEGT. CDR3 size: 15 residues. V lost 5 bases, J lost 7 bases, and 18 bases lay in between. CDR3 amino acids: CASSPWAYLGNEQFF. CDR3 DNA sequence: TGTGCCAGCAGTCCTTGGGCCTACCTGGGAAATGAGCAGTTCTTC.

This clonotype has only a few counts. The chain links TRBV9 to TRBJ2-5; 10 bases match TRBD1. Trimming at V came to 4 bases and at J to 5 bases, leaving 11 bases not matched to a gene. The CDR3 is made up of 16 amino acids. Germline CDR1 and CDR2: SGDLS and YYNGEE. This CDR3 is CASSPPTGGLGETQYF. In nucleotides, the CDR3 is TGTGCCAGCAGCCCACCGACAGGGGGCTTAGGGGAGACCCAGTACTTC.

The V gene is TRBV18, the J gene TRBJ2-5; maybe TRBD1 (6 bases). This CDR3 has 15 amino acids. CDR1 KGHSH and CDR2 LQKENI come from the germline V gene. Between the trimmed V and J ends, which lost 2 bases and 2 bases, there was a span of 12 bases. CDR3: CASSPRSGVQETQYF. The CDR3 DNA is TGTGCCAGCTCACCAAGGTCAGGGGTTCAAGAGACCCAGTACTTC. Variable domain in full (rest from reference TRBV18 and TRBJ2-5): NAGVMQNPRHLVRRRGQEARLRCSPMKGHSHVYWYRQLPEEGLKFMVYLQKENIIDESGMPKERFSAEFPKEGPSILRIQQVVRGDSAAYFCASSPRSGVQETQYFGPGTRLLVL.

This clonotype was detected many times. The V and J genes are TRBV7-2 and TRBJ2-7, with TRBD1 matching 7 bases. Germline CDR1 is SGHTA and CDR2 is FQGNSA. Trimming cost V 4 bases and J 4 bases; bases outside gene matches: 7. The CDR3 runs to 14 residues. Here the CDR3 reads CASSSRQGPYEQYF. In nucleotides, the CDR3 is TGTGCCAGCAGCTCACGACAGGGACCGTACGAGCAGTACTTC.

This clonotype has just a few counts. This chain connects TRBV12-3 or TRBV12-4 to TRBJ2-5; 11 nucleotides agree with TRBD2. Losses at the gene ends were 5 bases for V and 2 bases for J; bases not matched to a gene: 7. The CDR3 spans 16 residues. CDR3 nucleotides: TGTGCCAGCAGTCTTCGACTAGCGGGGTATCAAGAGACCCAGTACTTC. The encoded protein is CASSLRLAGYQETQYF.

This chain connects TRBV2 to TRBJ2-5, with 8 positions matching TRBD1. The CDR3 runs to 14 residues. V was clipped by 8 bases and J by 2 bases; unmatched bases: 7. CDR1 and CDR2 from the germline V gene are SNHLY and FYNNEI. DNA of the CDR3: TGTGCCAGCGTCAGGGGGACAGGACAAGAGACCCAGTACTTC. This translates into CASVRGTGQETQYF.